A selection of T cell receptor beta chains follows, all from one sample in a study of CD8 T cells in ankylosing spondylitis. TCRdb re-called the 5' RACE reads with MiXCR, one entry per CDR3 protein. The table records roughly 140,000 distinct CDR3 sequences, 44% of them present only once. Input material: synovial fluid, either unsorted or a sorted T cell fraction (not recorded which). Receptors were obtained from a male donor with ankylosing spondylitis. The conserved cysteine and the conserved F or W are not part of the CDR3 here. The D gene is left open where the match is weak.

>TRBV7-9|-|TRBJ1-5
ASSRHSNQPQH
>TRBV10-3|-|TRBJ1-6
AISEREGVGSPLH
>TRBV19|TRBD1|TRBJ1-1
ATRTGVNTEAF
>TRBV7-3|TRBD2|TRBJ2-1
ASSTLGLAVPGSDNEQF
>TRBV10-3|-|TRBJ1-5
AISGSGYSNQPQH
>TRBV28|TRBD1|TRBJ2-2
ASSSGGNTGELF
>TRBV4-1|TRBD2|TRBJ2-5
ASSHPGTSEETQY
>TRBV5-8|TRBD2|TRBJ2-1
ASSLRSSGNLHEQF
>TRBV10-3|-|TRBJ1-2
ATRGVRASYGYT
>TRBV4-3|TRBD2|TRBJ2-7
ASSRSPLTSGRSYEQY
>TRBV27|-|TRBJ2-1
ASSLLAPGYNEQF
>TRBV5-6|-|TRBJ2-3
ASSRGAGTDTQY
>TRBV7-2|-|TRBJ2-7
ASSLSFFGRNSYEQY
>TRBV15|-|TRBJ2-3
ATGEEKELGDTQY
>TRBV10-3|TRBD1|TRBJ2-1
AISESGQRNEQF
>TRBV18|-|TRBJ2-2
ASSRKGSGELF
>TRBV7-9|-|TRBJ2-2
ASSFLGGPGSGELF
>TRBV5-8|-|TRBJ2-7
ASSLVEPEQY
>TRBV15|-|TRBJ1-3
ATRHRDSGNTIY
>TRBV3-1|-|TRBJ1-4
ASSQPTESTNEKLF
>TRBV28|-|TRBJ1-4
ASSYLNEKLF
>TRBV18|-|TRBJ1-2
ASSPLRSNYGYT
>TRBV12-3/TRBV12-4|TRBD2|TRBJ2-1
ASSPRSGVNEQF
>TRBV2|-|TRBJ2-7
ASTSGLGYEQY
>TRBV6-2/TRBV6-3|TRBD2|TRBJ2-7
ASSYGAGVRTYEQY
>TRBV14|-|TRBJ2-5
ASSQGVRVQETQY
>TRBV12-3/TRBV12-4|-|TRBJ1-2
ASSLGVAAGYT
>TRBV27|-|TRBJ1-2
ASSTTGSYGYT
>TRBV6-2/TRBV6-3|-|TRBJ2-7
ASWTWDRTYEQY
>TRBV7-9|TRBD1|TRBJ1-4
ASSLIQGTTTNEKLF
>TRBV20-1|TRBD2|TRBJ2-7
SARRGGREQY
>TRBV9|TRBD2|TRBJ2-5
ASSVEAGVASETQY
>TRBV11-3|TRBD1|TRBJ2-1
ASSLFTGQNNEQF
>TRBV14|TRBD2|TRBJ2-1
ASSQDGGGVYNEQF
>TRBV5-1|-|TRBJ1-1
ASSLKRGTEAF
>TRBV6-5|-|TRBJ2-7
ASSYSGGSYEQY
>TRBV11-1|-|TRBJ2-3
ASSFVYLRRQTSTDTQY
>TRBV2|-|TRBJ2-5
ASSELRSLETQY
>TRBV15|-|TRBJ1-5
ATSRGSSIVPQH
>TRBV7-8|-|TRBJ1-4
ASSGRQGPSEKNCF
>TRBV4-1|TRBD2|TRBJ2-3
ASSQDRWLAGTDTQY
>TRBV20-1|TRBD2|TRBJ2-1
SATSADYNEQF
>TRBV6-2/TRBV6-3|TRBD2|TRBJ2-2
ASTNSGLAGGELF
>TRBV29-1|TRBD2|TRBJ2-1
SVALSGSLSYNEQF
>TRBV20-1|TRBD2|TRBJ2-5
SAKAGESWETQY
>TRBV3-1|-|TRBJ2-1
ASSQDWVSSYNEQF
>TRBV6-1|-|TRBJ2-3
ASSFGTLLEGTQY
>TRBV5-1|-|TRBJ1-1
ASSLAGVWAEAF
>TRBV27|-|TRBJ1-6
ASSFRPQQGISSISPLH
>TRBV11-2|-|TRBJ1-2
ASSFILFRDPPEDGYT
>TRBV6-5|-|TRBJ2-7
ASSYSRLQGSIYEQY
>TRBV25-1|-|TRBJ2-1
ASRSFNEQF
>TRBV7-9|-|TRBJ1-2
ASSLRGQHYGYT
>TRBV7-9|-|TRBJ2-1
ASSVGGKSYNEQF
>TRBV7-6|-|TRBJ2-7
ASSLRATRGEQY
>TRBV5-1|-|TRBJ2-7
ASSLRNSYEQY
>TRBV6-1|-|TRBJ2-7
ASSDAGQSGEQY